This T cell receptor beta chain was recorded in a study of blood T cell repertoires in COVID-19 (dated by TCRdb to between 2020 and 2021). For the study in its entirety: Samples from collaborators originated in the United States, Italy and Spain and spanned both the acute and convalescent phases of COVID-19. A de-identified subject ID, COVID-19 status, age in years and sex were almost always included in the sample metadata. Where available, HLA class I and class II types were taken from metadata supplied by the sample provider and were not determined by assay-based typing. The material from the prospective study consisted of cDNA or gDNA derived from T cells, B-cell-depleted T cells, or PBMCs. The repertoires were released in a freely available public database intended as a resource for research on the immune response to SARS-CoV-2. The samples were drawn from the first 160 participants of the ongoing ImmuneRACE study and from 950 to 1,500 subjects provided by 6 global collaborators. The dataset comprised deeply sampled blood TCRbeta repertoires from subjects exposed to, actively infected with, or recovered from COVID-19. General findings and caveats noted by the study authors: The amount of clinical and demographic metadata varied by source and participant and was provided uncurated.

The collaborating institutions used their own protocols to collect whole blood in K2EDTA tubes. For TCRbeta analysis, collaborator samples were shipped as frozen whole blood, as isolated PBMCs, or as DNA extracted from either sample type. With regard to this clone: Its antigen remains unidentified. Nothing much larger sits one base from this clone, and base qualities are not available.

CDR1 and CDR2 (SNHLY, FYNNEI) derive from the germline V gene. The CDR3 holds 17 amino acids from the cysteine to the phenylalanine. Solely the CDR3 DNA is kept, with 51 bases framed from the first base. Germline trimming amounts to 4 bases on V and 4 bases on J, with 15 as the count of junction bases outside the gene matches. TCRbeta CDR3 regions were amplified from genomic DNA using the immunoSEQ Assay, a bias-controlled multiplex PCR. The original methods were these. The number of nucleated cells in each sample was estimated from the amplification of reference gene primers within the assay. Sequence reads were collapsed and filtered to measure the absolute abundance of every unique TCRbeta CDR3 rearrangement. For each sample, productive Simpson clonality was calculated as the square root of Simpson's diversity index over productive rearrangements. TCRdb took this table from immuneACCESS and kept in-frame rearrangements with V and J called. Such tables lack part of the clones; where checked against another copy, unresolved V genes explain under half of the gap, and the rest is unexplained. D and trimming were read from the DNA, whereas the V and J calls and clone size are those reported in that table. Counted in this sample were about 68,000 clones; about three quarters of them appeared once. In total, the top ten clones hold 23% of the sample.

Here the chain combines TRBV2 and TRBJ2-7, with 8 central nucleotides matching TRBD2. The receptor was derived from a human donor in a cohort sampled during active COVID-19. The specimen was peripheral blood. The CDR3 has the sequence CASSGGGGLAGRYEQYF. The DNA reads TGTGCCAGCAGTGGAGGAGGGGGGTTAGCGGGGAGATACGAGCAGTACTTC.